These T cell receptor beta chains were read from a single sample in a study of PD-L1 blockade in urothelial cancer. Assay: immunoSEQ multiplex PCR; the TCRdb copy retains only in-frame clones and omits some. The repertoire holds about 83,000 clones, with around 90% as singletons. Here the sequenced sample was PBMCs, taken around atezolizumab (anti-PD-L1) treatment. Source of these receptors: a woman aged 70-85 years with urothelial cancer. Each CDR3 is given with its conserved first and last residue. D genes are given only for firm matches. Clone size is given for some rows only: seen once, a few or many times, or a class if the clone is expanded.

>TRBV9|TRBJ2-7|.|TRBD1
TGTGCCAGCAGCCCCTTAGGGACAGGGGGCTACGAGCAGTACTTC
CASSPLGTGGYEQYF
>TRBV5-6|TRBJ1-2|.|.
TGTGCCAGCAGCTTAGAACCGACAGCTAACTATGGCTACACCTTC
CASSLEPTANYGYTF
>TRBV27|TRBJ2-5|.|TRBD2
TGTGCCAGCAGCCTTCTAGCGGGGGGTGAGACCCAGTACTTC
CASSLLAGGETQYF
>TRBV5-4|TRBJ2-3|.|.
TGTGCCAGCAGCTGGACTGGCGAAGATACGCAGTATTTT
CASSWTGEDTQYF
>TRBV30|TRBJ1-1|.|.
TGTGCCTGGAGTCGGGACCGGGACAATATGAACACTGAAGCTTTCTTT
CAWSRDRDNMNTEAFF
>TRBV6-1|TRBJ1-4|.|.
TGTGCCAGCAGAACAGGGACAACTAATGAAAAACTGTTTTTT
CASRTGTTNEKLFF
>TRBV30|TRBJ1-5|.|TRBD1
TGTGCCTGGAGTGCCGGGACAGGAAATCAGCCCCAGCATTTT
CAWSAGTGNQPQHF
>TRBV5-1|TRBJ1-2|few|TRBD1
TGCGCCAGCAGCTTGGGACAGGGCTTCTATGGCTACACCTTC
CASSLGQGFYGYTF
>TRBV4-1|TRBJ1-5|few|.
TGCGCCAGCAGCCAAGAGGGGAGACAGCCCCAGCATTTT
CASSQEGRQPQHF
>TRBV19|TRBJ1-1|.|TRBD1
TGTGCCAGTAGTATGAGGCAGATCAGGGGGGCGAACACTGAAGCTTTCTTT
CASSMRQIRGANTEAFF
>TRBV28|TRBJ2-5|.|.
TGTGCCAGCAGTTTATTGTCAGGCCGCGAGGAGACCCAGTACTTC
CASSLLSGREETQYF
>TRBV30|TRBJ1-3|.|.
TGTGCCTGGAACGCGGAGATAGCTGGAAACACCATATATTTT
CAWNAEIAGNTIYF
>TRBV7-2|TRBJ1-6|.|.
TGTGCCAGCAGCAGCCTCGTGGGGCGGGGGAATTCACCCCTCCACTTT
CASSSLVGRGNSPLHF
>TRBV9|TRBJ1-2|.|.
TGTGCCAGCAGCGTAGGAGTTGGGACTCGGGGACGGCAAAACTATGGCTACACCTTC
CASSVGVGTRGRQNYGYTF
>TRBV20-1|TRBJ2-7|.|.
TGCAGTGCTAGTCCCGCCTACGAGCAGTACTTC
CSASPAYEQYF